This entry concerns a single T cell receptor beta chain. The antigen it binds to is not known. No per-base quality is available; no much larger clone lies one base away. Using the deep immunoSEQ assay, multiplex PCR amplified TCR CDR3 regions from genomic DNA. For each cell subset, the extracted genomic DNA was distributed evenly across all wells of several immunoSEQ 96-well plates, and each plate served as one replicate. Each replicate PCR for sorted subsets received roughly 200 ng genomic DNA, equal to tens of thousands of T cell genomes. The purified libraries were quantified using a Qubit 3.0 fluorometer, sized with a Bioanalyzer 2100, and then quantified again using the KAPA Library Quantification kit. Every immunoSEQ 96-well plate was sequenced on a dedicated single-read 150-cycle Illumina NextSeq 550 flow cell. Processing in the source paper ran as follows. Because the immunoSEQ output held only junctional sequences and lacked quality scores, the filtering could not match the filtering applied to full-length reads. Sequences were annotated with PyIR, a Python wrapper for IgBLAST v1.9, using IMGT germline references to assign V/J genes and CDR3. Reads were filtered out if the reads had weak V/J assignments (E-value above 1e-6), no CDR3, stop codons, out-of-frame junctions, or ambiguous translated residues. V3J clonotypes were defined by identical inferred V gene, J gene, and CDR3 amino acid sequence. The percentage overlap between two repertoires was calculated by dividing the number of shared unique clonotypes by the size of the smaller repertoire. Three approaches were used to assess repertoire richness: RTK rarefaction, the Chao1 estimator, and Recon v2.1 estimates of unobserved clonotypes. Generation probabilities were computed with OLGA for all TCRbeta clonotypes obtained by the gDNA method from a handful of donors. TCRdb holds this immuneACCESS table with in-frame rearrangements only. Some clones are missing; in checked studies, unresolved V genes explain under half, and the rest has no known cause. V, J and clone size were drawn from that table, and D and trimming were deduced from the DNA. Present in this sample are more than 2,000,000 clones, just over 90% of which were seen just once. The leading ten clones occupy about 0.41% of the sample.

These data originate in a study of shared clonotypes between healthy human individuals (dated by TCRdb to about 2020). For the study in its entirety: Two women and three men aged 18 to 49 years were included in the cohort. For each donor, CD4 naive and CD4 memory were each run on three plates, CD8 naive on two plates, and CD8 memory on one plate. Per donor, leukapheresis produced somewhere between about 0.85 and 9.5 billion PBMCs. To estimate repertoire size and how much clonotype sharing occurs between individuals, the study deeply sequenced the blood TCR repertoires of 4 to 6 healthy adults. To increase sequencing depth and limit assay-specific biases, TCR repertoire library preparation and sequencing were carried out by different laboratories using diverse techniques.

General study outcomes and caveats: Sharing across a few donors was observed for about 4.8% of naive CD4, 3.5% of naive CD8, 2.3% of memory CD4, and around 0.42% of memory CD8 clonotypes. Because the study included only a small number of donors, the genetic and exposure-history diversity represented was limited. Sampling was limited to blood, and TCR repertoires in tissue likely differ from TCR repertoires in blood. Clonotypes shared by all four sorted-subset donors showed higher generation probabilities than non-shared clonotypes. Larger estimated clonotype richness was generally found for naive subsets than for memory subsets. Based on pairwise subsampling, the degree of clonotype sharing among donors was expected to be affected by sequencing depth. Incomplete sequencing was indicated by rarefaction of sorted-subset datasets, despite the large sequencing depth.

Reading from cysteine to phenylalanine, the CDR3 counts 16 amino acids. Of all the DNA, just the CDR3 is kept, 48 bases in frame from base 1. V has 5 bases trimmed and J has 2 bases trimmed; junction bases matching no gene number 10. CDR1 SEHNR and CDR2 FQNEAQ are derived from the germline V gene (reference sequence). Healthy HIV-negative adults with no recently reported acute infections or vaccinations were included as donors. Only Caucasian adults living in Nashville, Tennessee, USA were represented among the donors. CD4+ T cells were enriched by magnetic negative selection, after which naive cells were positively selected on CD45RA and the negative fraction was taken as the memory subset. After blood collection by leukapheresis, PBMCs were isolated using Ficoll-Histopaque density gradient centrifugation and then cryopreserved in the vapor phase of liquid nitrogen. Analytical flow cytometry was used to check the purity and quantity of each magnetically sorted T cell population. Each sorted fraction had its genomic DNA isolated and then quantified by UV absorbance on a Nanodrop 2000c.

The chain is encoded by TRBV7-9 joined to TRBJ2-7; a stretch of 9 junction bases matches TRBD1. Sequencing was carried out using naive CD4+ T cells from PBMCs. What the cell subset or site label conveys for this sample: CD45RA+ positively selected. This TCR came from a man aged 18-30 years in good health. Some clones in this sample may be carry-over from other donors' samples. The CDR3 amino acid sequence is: CASSQVRDRATYEQYF. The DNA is TGTGCCAGCAGCCAGGTACGGGACAGGGCTACCTACGAGCAGTACTTC.